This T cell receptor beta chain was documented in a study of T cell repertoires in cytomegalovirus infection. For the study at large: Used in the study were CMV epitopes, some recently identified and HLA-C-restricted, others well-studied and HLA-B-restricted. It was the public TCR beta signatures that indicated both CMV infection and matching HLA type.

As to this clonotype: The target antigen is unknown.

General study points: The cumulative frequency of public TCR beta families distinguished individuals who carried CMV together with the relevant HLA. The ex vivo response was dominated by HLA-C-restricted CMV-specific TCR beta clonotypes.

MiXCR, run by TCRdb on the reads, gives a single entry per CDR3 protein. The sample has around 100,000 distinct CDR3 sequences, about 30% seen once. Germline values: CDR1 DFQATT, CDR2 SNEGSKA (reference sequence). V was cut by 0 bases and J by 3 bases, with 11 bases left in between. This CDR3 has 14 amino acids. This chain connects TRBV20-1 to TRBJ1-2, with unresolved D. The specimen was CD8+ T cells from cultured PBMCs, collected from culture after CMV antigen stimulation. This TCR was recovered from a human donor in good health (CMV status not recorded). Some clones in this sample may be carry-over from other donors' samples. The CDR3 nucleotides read TGCAGTGCTAGAGATGTGGCGGCAGACTATGGCTACACCTTC. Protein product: CSARDVAADYGYTF.